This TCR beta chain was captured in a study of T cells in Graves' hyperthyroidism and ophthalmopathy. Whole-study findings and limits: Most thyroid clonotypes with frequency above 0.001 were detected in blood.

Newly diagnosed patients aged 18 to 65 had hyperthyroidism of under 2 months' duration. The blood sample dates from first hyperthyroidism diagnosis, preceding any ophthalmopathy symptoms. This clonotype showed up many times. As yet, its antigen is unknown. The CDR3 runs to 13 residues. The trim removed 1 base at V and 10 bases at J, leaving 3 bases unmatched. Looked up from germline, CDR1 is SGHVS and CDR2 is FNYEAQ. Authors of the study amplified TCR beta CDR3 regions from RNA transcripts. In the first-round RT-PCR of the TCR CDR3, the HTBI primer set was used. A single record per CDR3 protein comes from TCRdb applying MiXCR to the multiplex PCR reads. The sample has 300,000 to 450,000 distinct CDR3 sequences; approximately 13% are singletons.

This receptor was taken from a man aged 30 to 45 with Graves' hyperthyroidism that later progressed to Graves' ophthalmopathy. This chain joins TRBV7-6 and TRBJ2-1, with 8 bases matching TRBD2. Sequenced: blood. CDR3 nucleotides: TGTGCCAGCAGCTTAGGACGACTAGCGGAGCAGTTCTTC. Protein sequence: CASSLGRLAEQFF.